Shown below are 17 T cell receptor beta chains from a single sample sequenced in a study of OX40 agonist ivuxolimab in advanced cancers. Method: immunoSEQ multiplex PCR; TCRdb's copy keeps in-frame clones and lacks some. The sample includes under 25,000 clones, 75% to 90% of them seen just once. The sample in question was CD4+ or CD8+ T cells sorted from blood, obtained in a trial of the OX40 agonist ivuxolimab. The receptors here all came from an adult with an advanced solid tumor such as melanoma, head and neck, liver or kidney cancer.

This clone was counted once. The gene calls are TRBV4-1 and TRBJ2-1, with 10 positions matching TRBD1. CDR1 and CDR2 from the germline V gene are MGHRA and YSYEKL. V shed 6 bases, J shed 7 bases, and the junction held 15 bases outside the gene matches. CDR3 length: 17 residues. The CDR3 coding sequence is TGCGCCAGCAGTCACCCACGACAGGGGGCTAATTTGAATGAGCAGTTCTTC. Its protein product is CASSHPRQGANLNEQFF.

V and J are TRBV7-9 and TRBJ2-1; the match to TRBD1 covers 7 bases. V lost 5 bases and J lost 1; bases outside the gene matches: 2. The CDR3 contains 14 residues. The germline CDR1 and CDR2 sequences are SEHNR and FQNEAQ (reference sequence). The CDR3 protein is CASSRQGSYNEQFF. The CDR3 nucleotides are TGTGCCAGCAGCCGACAGGGTTCCTACAATGAGCAGTTCTTC. Complete variable domain (other parts from reference TRBV7-9 and TRBJ2-1): DTGVSQNPRHKITKRGQNVTFRCDPISEHNRLYWYRQTLGQGPEFLTYFQNEAQLEKSRLLSDRFSAERPKGSFSTLEIQRTEQGDSAMYLCASSRQGSYNEQFFGPGTRLTVL.

The V gene is TRBV7-9, the J gene TRBJ1-4; 9 bases line up with TRBD1. This CDR3 comprises 15 residues. V lost 6 bases and J lost 8; bases outside the gene matches: 10. Germline V lookup: CDR1 SEHNR, CDR2 FQNEAQ (reference sequence). CDR3 sequence reads: CASSVPGTGTEKLFF. The CDR3 nucleotides are TGTGCCAGCAGTGTCCCCGGGACAGGGACCGAAAAACTGTTTTTT. The full variable domain, with the rest looked up from reference TRBV7-9 and TRBJ1-4, is DTGVSQNPRHKITKRGQNVTFRCDPISEHNRLYWYRQTLGQGPEFLTYFQNEAQLEKSRLLSDRFSAERPKGSFSTLEIQRTEQGDSAMYLCASSVPGTGTEKLFFGSGTQLSVL.

This clone has just one count. V usage is TRBV6-5 and J usage is TRBJ2-1, with D possibly TRBD2 on 5 matching bases. Germline CDR1 reads MNHEY; CDR2 reads SVGAGI. Trimming pared 2 bases from V and 0 bases from J, leaving 8 bases between. This CDR3 spans 15 amino acids. The CDR3 DNA reads as TGTGCCAGCAGTTACGAAGGGAGCTCCTACAATGAGCAGTTCTTC. Translated, it gives CASSYEGSSYNEQFF.

The genes are TRBV4-1 and TRBJ1-4; D is unresolved. V lost 0 bases, J lost 3 bases, and 2 bases lay in between. In germline, CDR1 is MGHRA, CDR2 YSYEKL. The CDR3 runs 13 residues. CDR3 sequence reads: CASSQDPNEKLFF. CDR3 nucleotides: TGCGCCAGCAGCCAAGATCCTAATGAAAAACTGTTTTTT.

The chain combines TRBV2 with TRBJ1-1; D gene uncertain. This CDR3 has 13 amino acids. Between the trimmed V and J ends, which lost 9 bases and 3 bases, there was a span of 14 bases. Looked up from germline, CDR1 is SNHLY and CDR2 is FYNNEI. The DNA of the CDR3 is TGTGCCAGGTCAGCGGACGGCGACACTGAAGCTTTCTTT. Residues: CARSADGDTEAFF.

The rearrangement uses TRBV2 and TRBJ1-1, with 8 bases lining up with TRBD1. The ends lost 5 bases at V and 4 bases at J; junction bases unmatched: 6. CDR1 is SNHLY, CDR2 FYNNEI, per germline. This CDR3 comprises 14 residues. The CDR3 nucleotides read TGTGCCAGCAGTTATGGACAGGGAGGCACTGAAGCTTTCTTT. It yields the protein CASSYGQGGTEAFF.

This chain joins TRBV19 and TRBJ1-1; possible D gene TRBD1, 6 bases. CDR1 is LNHDA and CDR2 is SQIVND in the germline V gene (reference sequence). V lost 4 bases to trimming and J lost 5 bases, with 17 bases between them. CDR3 size: 15 residues. The CDR3 protein is CASSNAGRGGTEAFF. For the CDR3, the DNA is TGTGCCAGTAGTAATGCGGGCAGGGGCGGTACTGAAGCTTTCTTT.

The chain links TRBV10-2 to TRBJ1-5; maybe TRBD1 (5 bases). V dropped 0 bases and J dropped 7 bases, with 16 bases sitting between them. This CDR3 has 16 residues. Germline V lookup: CDR1 WSHSY, CDR2 SAAADI. The CDR3 nucleotides read TGCGCCAGCAGTGAGTCGGTTGGGGGAAGAGGACAGCCCCAGCATTTT. Translating it yields CASSESVGGRGQPQHF.

This chain connects TRBV6-1 to TRBJ1-4; 7 bases align to TRBD1. Germline V gene sequence: CDR1 MNHNS, CDR2 SASEGT. The CDR3 runs 14 residues. J gave up 6 bases and V 5 bases, and 6 bases lay outside the gene matches. CDR3 sequence reads: CASSQTGIYEKLFF. CDR3 nucleotides: TGTGCCAGCAGTCAGACAGGGATCTATGAAAAACTGTTTTTT.

Here the CDR3 reads CASSTHAQGSTEAFF. CDR3 sequence (DNA): TGTGCCAGTAGTACCCACGCACAGGGGAGCACTGAAGCTTTCTTT. The genes are TRBV19 and TRBJ1-1; 7 bases map to TRBD1. Germline CDR1 and CDR2: LNHDA and SQIVND (reference sequence). The CDR3 covers 15 residues. V shed 4 bases, J shed 4 bases, and the junction held 9 bases outside the gene matches.

V is TRBV19 and J is TRBJ1-1; D uncertain. CDR1 is LNHDA and CDR2 is SQIVND in the germline V gene (reference sequence). The V end lost 8 bases, the J end lost 1 base, and 11 bases lay between the germline ends. The CDR3 contains 13 residues. The CDR3 DNA is TGTGCCAGTCATACCCGCGGGAACACTGAAGCTTTCTTT. Translating it yields CASHTRGNTEAFF.

This clone came up once. DNA of the CDR3: TGTGCCAGCAGCTTAACGGACAGGGTCGTGAGTGGCTACACCTTC. Its translation is CASSLTDRVVSGYTF. This chain joins TRBV5-4 and TRBJ1-2; 8 nucleotides line up with TRBD1. Trimming cost V 2 bases and J 7 bases; bases outside gene matches: 10. This CDR3 has 15 amino acids. The germline CDR1 and CDR2 sequences are SGHNT and YYREEE (reference sequence). Complete variable domain (other parts from reference TRBV5-4 and TRBJ1-2): ETGVTQSPTHLIKTRGQQVTLRCSSQSGHNTVSWYQQALGQGPQFIFQYYREEENGRGNFPPRFSGLQFPNYSSELNVNALELDDSALYLCASSLTDRVVSGYTFGSGTRLTVV.

The chain carries TRBV30 and TRBJ1-1; D not certain. Deletions cut 3 bases from V and 1 base from J, with 9 bases between. Germline assignment: CDR1 GTSNPN and CDR2 SVGIG (reference sequence). This CDR3 region has 13 residues. CDR3 nucleotides: TGTGCCTGGAGCCCCACGGGGAACACTGAAGCTTTCTTT. It is translated as CAWSPTGNTEAFF.

The chain carries TRBV27 and TRBJ1-3; tentative D call: TRBD1 (6 bases). In germline, CDR1 is MNHEY, CDR2 SMNVEV (reference sequence). The CDR3 has 14 amino acids. The V gene lost 7 bases and the J gene lost 0 bases, with 10 bases spanning the gap. The chain's CDR3 is CASKGGLSGNTIYF. The DNA of the CDR3 is TGTGCCAGCAAGGGGGGACTCTCTGGAAACACCATATATTTT.

The chain combines TRBV7-8 with TRBJ2-3; 9 bases are a match to TRBD2. CDR3 length: 16 amino acids. CDR1 and CDR2 from the germline V gene are SGHVS and FQNEAQ. Trimming took 1 base from V and 5 from J; bases not matched to a gene: 7. CDR3 sequence: CASSLEPSGVGDTQYF. For the CDR3, the DNA is TGTGCCAGCAGCTTAGAGCCTAGCGGGGTGGGAGATACGCAGTATTTT.

The rearrangement uses TRBV19 and TRBJ2-1, with 11 bases aligning to TRBD2. Germline V lookup: CDR1 LNHDA, CDR2 SQIVND (reference sequence). The CDR3 covers 14 residues. After removal of 5 bases from V and 6 bases from J, the junction contained 3 bases not matched to a gene. Written as DNA, the CDR3 is TGTGCCAGTAGTCCCCTAGCGGGAGGCAATGAGCAGTTCTTC. This encodes CASSPLAGGNEQFF.